This T cell receptor beta chain was captured by sequencing in a study of cytomegalovirus exposure and HLA in healthy donors. This clone was recorded a few times. The antigen is undetermined. Other DNA sequences in this sample translate to the same CDR3. The PCR used 60 Vbeta and 13 Jbeta primers. The repertoire was sequenced with immunoSEQ multiplex PCR; TCRdb's copy has only in-frame clones and lacks some. The table has about 160,000 clones, roughly 77% seen once. The CDR3 totals 13 residues. The germline gives CDR1 MNHEY, CDR2 SVGAGI. J was trimmed by 4 bases and V by 5 bases; bases with no gene match: 4. Whole-study results and caveats: Previous analysis showed most TCR beta V segments were productive about 87% or about 30% of the time. In a later analysis, at a false discovery rate of 0.05, some 15,000 TCR beta sequences were associated with HLA alleles. The classifier reportedly diagnosed cytomegalovirus status with high sensitivity and specificity. Presence/absence analyses supposed approximately even sequencing depth among donors.

The rearrangement joins TRBV6-5 to TRBJ2-7; TRBD2 agrees at 8 bases. The source of this sequence is a woman aged 40 to 55 in good health and CMV-seropositive. The sequencing sample was made of PBMCs. This chain's CDR3 is CASSPGLEYEQYF. The DNA of the CDR3 is TGTGCCAGCAGTCCGGGACTAGAGTACGAGCAGTACTTC.